Following are 7 T cell receptor beta chains from one sample sequenced in a study of T cell responses to AZD1222 COVID-19 vaccine. Assay used: immunoSEQ multiplex PCR; TCRdb lists only in-frame clones, some missing. The sample records 120,000 or so clones, approximately 91% being singletons. The material was peripheral blood, obtained on day 0 of AZD1222 vaccination. These receptors were collected from an adult in good health.

On this clone itself: Other DNA variants within this sample encode the same CDR3. The chain employs TRBV19 and TRBJ1-3; no definite D call. This CDR3 has 10 residues. V was cut by 6 bases and J by 4 bases, with 1 base left in between. Germline lookup yields CDR1 LNHDA and CDR2 SQIVND (reference sequence). CDR3 sequence (DNA): TGTGCCAGTAGCGGAAACACCATATATTTT. It encodes CASSGNTIYF.

This clone was counted a single time. One end of the junction is discordant with germline, which a read error may explain. The rearrangement links TRBV7-9 to TRBJ2-5; TRBD2 is a possible D gene (5 bases). Germline-derived CDR1 and CDR2 are SEHNR and FQNEAQ (reference sequence). The CDR3 covers 14 residues. In nucleotides, the CDR3 is TGTGCCAGCAGCCTAGCTGGTCGATTAGAGACCCAGTACTTC. Encoded protein: CASSLAGRLETQYF.

This sequence joins TRBV6-6 and TRBJ1-3; 7 bases are a match to TRBD1. Germline V gene sequence: CDR1 MNHNY, CDR2 SVGAGI (reference sequence). V dropped 0 bases and J dropped 4; count of bases not matched to a gene: 6. There are 16 residues in the CDR3. The CDR3 loop reads CASSYSPGGGGNTIYF. Here the CDR3 DNA reads TGTGCCAGCAGTTACTCCCCAGGGGGTGGAGGAAACACCATATATTTT.

The chain couples TRBV24-1 to TRBJ1-2; 8 bases match TRBD1. Germline CDR1 KGHDR, CDR2 SFDVKD. V shed 4 bases and J 12 bases; nucleotides not matched to a gene: 6. The CDR3 sequence is 12 residues long. The CDR3 coding sequence is TGTGCCACCAGTGAATCAAGGACAGGGCACACCTTC. As protein: CATSESRTGHTF.

This clone turned up a few times. CDR3 protein: CASKGQAATEAFF. DNA for the CDR3: TGTGCCAGCAAGGGGCAGGCGGCCACTGAAGCTTTCTTT. V usage is TRBV6-6 and J usage is TRBJ1-1; a weak D match, TRBD1 (5 bases). Per the germline V gene, CDR1 is MNHNY and CDR2 is SVGAGI (reference sequence). The CDR3 covers 13 residues. V was clipped by 7 bases and J by 4 bases, with 13 bases between them.

This clone turned up a few times. The V gene is TRBV5-1, the J gene TRBJ1-2, with D possibly TRBD1 on 6 matching bases. V was pared by 3 bases and J by 8 bases, with 11 bases between. The V gene's germline CDR1 is SGHRS and CDR2 YFSETQ. The CDR3 runs 12 residues. This CDR3 is CASSSTGIGYTF. In nucleotides, the CDR3 is TGCGCCAGCAGCTCGACAGGAATAGGCTACACCTTC. Full variable domain (outside the CDR3, taken from reference TRBV5-1 and TRBJ1-2): KAGVTQTPRYLIKTRGQQVTLSCSPISGHRSVSWYQQTPGQGLQFLFEYFSETQRNKGNFPGRFSGRQFSNSRSEMNVSTLELGDSALYLCASSSTGIGYTFGSGTRLTVV.

The chain is built from TRBV4-2 and TRBJ2-1; 8 nucleotides line up with TRBD2. The V segment lost 3 bases and the J segment 5 bases; nucleotides outside the gene matches: 6. Germline values: CDR1 LGHNA, CDR2 YNFKEQ. This CDR3 is built from 15 residues. DNA for the CDR3: TGTGCCAGCAGCCAGCCGGGACTAGGCCACAATGAGCAGTTCTTC. Its translation: CASSQPGLGHNEQFF.